This T cell receptor (beta chain) came from a study of blood T cell repertoires in COVID-19. V lost 1 base, J lost 5 bases, and 14 bases stayed unmatched. CDR3 length: 17 amino acids. CDR1 SGHTA and CDR2 FQGNSA come from the germline V gene. Sequencing used immunoSEQ multiplex PCR; TCRdb keeps in-frame clones, though not all of them. This sample has hundreds of thousands of clones, with 88% found just once. This receptor was obtained from a woman aged 50 to 60 with active or convalescent COVID-19. Sample: peripheral blood. The chain uses TRBV7-2 and TRBJ2-7; 7 bases match TRBD1. DNA for the CDR3: TGTGCCAGCAGCTTAGGGCGACAGGGAATTAAATTTCACGAGCAGTACTTC. Encoded protein: CASSLGRQGIKFHEQYF.